These 7 T cell receptor beta chains share one sample of origin, sequenced in a study of technical replicates of blood from several donors. Using immunoSEQ multiplex PCR, the repertoire was profiled, and TCRdb retains in-frame clones only, with some absent. The data contain just under 100,000 clones, roughly 96% of them singletons. Sequencing input: T cells isolated from PBMCs. Receptors were obtained from a human donor in good health.

A single count supports this clone. The gene calls are TRBV27 and TRBJ2-5; TRBD2 aligns across 7 bases. This CDR3 spans 13 amino acids. Germline CDR1 is MNHEY and CDR2 is SMNVEV (reference sequence). V shed 5 bases, J shed 5 bases, and the junction held 5 bases outside the gene matches. The DNA for the CDR3 is TGTGCCAGCAGTCCCAGACTAGCCGAGACCCAGTACTTC. Translated, it gives CASSPRLAETQYF.

The CDR3 loop is CASSYRAPLAASYNEQFF. The CDR3, as DNA: TGCGCCAGCAGTTACAGGGCGCCCCTCGCTGCTTCCTACAATGAGCAGTTCTTC. This chain joins TRBV10-2 and TRBJ2-1; D perhaps matches TRBD1 (6 bases). The CDR3 is made up of 18 amino acids. Germline CDR1 is WSHSY and CDR2 is SAAADI. V lost 5 bases, J lost 1 base, and 21 bases lay in between.

The chain recombines TRBV19 with TRBJ1-2; no firm D call. Trimming shortened V by 2 bases and J by 2 bases, and 9 bases separated the two germline ends. Germline V gene lookup returns CDR1 LNHDA and CDR2 SQIVND (reference sequence). CDR3 size: 14 residues. CDR3 coding DNA: TGTGCCAGTAGTATACGAGGGTCCAACTATGGCTACACCTTC. Translated: CASSIRGSNYGYTF.

V gene TRBV14 combines with J gene TRBJ2-1; 7 positions match TRBD2. Trimming removed 0 bases from V and 4 bases from J; junction bases left unmatched: 15. CDR3 length: 19 amino acids. Germline-derived CDR1 and CDR2 are SGHDN and FVKESK. CDR3 loop: CASSQDGKGQLAVYNEQFF. In DNA, the CDR3 is TGTGCCAGCAGCCAAGATGGAAAGGGGCAGCTAGCGGTTTACAATGAGCAGTTCTTC.

This chain connects TRBV28 to TRBJ1-2, with D perhaps TRBD1 (6 bases). The CDR3 runs to 15 residues. CDR1 and CDR2 from the germline V gene are MDHEN and SYDVKM. The V end lost 2 bases, the J end lost 3 bases, and 13 bases lay between the germline ends. The CDR3 DNA is TGTGCCAGCAGTTTAGGAAGGGCAGGGGACTATGGCTACACCTTC. This sequence encodes CASSLGRAGDYGYTF.

This sequence joins TRBV6-1 and TRBJ1-1, with TRBD1 matching 7 bases. Germline lookup yields CDR1 MNHNS and CDR2 SASEGT. The CDR3 contains 15 residues. The J segment lost 6 bases and the V segment lost 0 bases, leaving 7 bases of the junction unmatched. CDR3 protein: CASSEAGGLGAEAFF. CDR3 DNA: TGTGCCAGCAGTGAAGCAGGGGGCTTAGGTGCTGAAGCTTTCTTT.

The count of this clone is one. This sequence joins TRBV28 and TRBJ1-1; D uncertain. Trimming shortened V by 4 bases and J by 7 bases, and 13 bases separated the two germline ends. The CDR3 contains 13 residues. CDR1 and CDR2 (germline): MDHEN, SYDVKM. The CDR3 nucleotides are TGTGCCAGCAGTTCACATGATACGGGTGAAGCTTTCTTT. Protein sequence: CASSSHDTGEAFF.